Below are 10 T cell receptor beta chains sequenced from a single sample in a study of vaccination effects on CD4 cells after COVID-19. Before any sequencing was done, the ViraFEST assay used viral peptide pools to expand antigen-specific CD4+ T cells. The culture ran for nine to ten days, and then CD4+ T cells were isolated. The antigens for these receptors are not known. Method: immunoSEQ multiplex PCR; TCRdb's copy keeps in-frame clones and lacks some. The sample yields some 59,000 clones, 75% to 90% seen once. Here the sequenced sample was CD4+ T cells from PBMCs cultured with HCoV-229E spike peptides, taken before COVID-19 vaccination. These receptors originate from a human donor who received a COVID-19 vaccine.

This chain uses TRBV24-1 with TRBJ2-3, with D possibly TRBD1 on 6 matching bases. Trimming cost V 9 bases and J 2 bases, with 11 bases left between them. Germline lookup yields CDR1 KGHDR and CDR2 SFDVKD. This CDR3 contains 13 residues. CDR3 sequence reads: CATRTATTDTQYF. The CDR3 bases are TGTGCCACCCGGACAGCGACCACAGATACGCAGTATTTT.

The rearrangement joins TRBV7-2 to TRBJ2-5; 8 nucleotides align to TRBD2. CDR3 length equals 13 residues. V shed 5 bases and J 5 bases; nucleotides not matched to a gene: 4. Germline V gene lookup returns CDR1 SGHTA and CDR2 FQGNSA. The CDR3 DNA sequence: TGTGCCAGCAGCGTCGGGGGGGCGGAGACCCAGTACTTC. This encodes CASSVGGAETQYF.

The J gene is TRBJ2-5, the V gene TRBV6-5; D call uncertain. With 0 bases removed from V and 0 bases from J, the gap between germline ends came to 5 bases. The CDR3 contains 14 residues. Germline loops: CDR1 MNHEY, CDR2 SVGAGI. The CDR3 DNA is TGTGCCAGCAGTTACTCGGGCAACCAAGAGACCCAGTACTTC. It specifies CASSYSGNQETQYF.

The genes are TRBV7-9 and TRBJ1-5; D might be TRBD1 (5 bases). Germline loops: CDR1 SEHNR, CDR2 FQNEAQ (reference sequence). There are 13 residues in the CDR3. The V and J ends lost 2 bases and 7 bases respectively, with 9 bases between them. CDR3 sequence: CASSLLPGQPQHF. The DNA for the CDR3 is TGTGCCAGCAGCTTACTCCCAGGGCAGCCCCAGCATTTT.

The chain joins TRBV5-6 to TRBJ1-2, with 7 bases matching TRBD1. Unmatched junction bases numbered 0, after V lost 1 base and J lost 0 bases. Per germline, CDR1 SGHDT and CDR2 YYEEEE. This CDR3 comprises 14 residues. For the CDR3, the DNA is TGTGCCAGCAGCTTGACAGGGGCTAACTATGGCTACACCTTC. This gives the protein CASSLTGANYGYTF.

The rearrangement joins TRBV7-2 to TRBJ1-4; 8 positions match TRBD1. This CDR3 spans 14 amino acids. Trimming at V came to 6 bases and at J to 7 bases, leaving 7 bases not matched to a gene. CDR1 is SGHTA and CDR2 is FQGNSA in the germline V gene. This CDR3 is CASRAQGAPEKLFF. The CDR3 coding sequence is TGTGCCAGCAGAGCCCAGGGGGCGCCTGAAAAACTGTTTTTT.

The chain recombines TRBV5-1 with TRBJ1-1, with TRBD1 as a possible D gene (5 bases). The CDR3 has 15 residues. Trimming removed 4 bases at V and 7 bases at J, with 20 bases between. CDR1 and CDR2 (germline): SGHRS, YFSETQ. CDR3 nucleotide sequence: TGCGCCAGCAGCCCCGGGGGGGACCCCAAAATTGAAGCTTTCTTT. This sequence encodes CASSPGGDPKIEAFF. Full variable domain (remainder filled in from reference TRBV5-1 and TRBJ1-1): KAGVTQTPRYLIKTRGQQVTLSCSPISGHRSVSWYQQTPGQGLQFLFEYFSETQRNKGNFPGRFSGRQFSNSRSEMNVSTLELGDSALYLCASSPGGDPKIEAFFGQGTRLTVV.

The V call is TRBV15, the J call TRBJ1-1; TRBD1 agrees at 7 bases. V dropped 3 bases and J dropped 2; count of bases not matched to a gene: 6. The CDR3 is 15 amino acids. The germline CDR1 and CDR2 sequences are LNHNV and YYDKDF (reference sequence). CDR3 region: CATSRGGQQNTEAFF. DNA of the CDR3: TGTGCCACCAGCAGGGGGGGACAGCAAAACACTGAAGCTTTCTTT. The entire variable domain, with the rest obtained from reference TRBV15 and TRBJ1-1, is as follows: DAMVIQNPRYQVTQFGKPVTLSCSQTLNHNVMYWYQQKSSQAPKLLFHYYDKDFNNEADTPDNFQSRRPNTSFCFLDIRSPGLGDTAMYLCATSRGGQQNTEAFFGQGTRLTVV.

Sample share makes this clone medium-sized (0.01 to 0.1%). The chain couples TRBV9 to TRBJ2-5, with TRBD2 identical over 9 bases. Germline V gene sequence: CDR1 SGDLS, CDR2 YYNGEE. The ends lost 3 bases at V and 5 bases at J; junction bases unmatched: 11. This CDR3 contains 16 residues. The CDR3 DNA reads TGTGCCAGCAGCGCTCAACCGGGACTAGCAATTGAGACCCAGTACTTC. It translates to CASSAQPGLAIETQYF.

The chain links TRBV18 to TRBJ2-5; 7 positions agree with TRBD1. Germline values: CDR1 KGHSH, CDR2 LQKENI. The ends lost 3 bases at V and 2 bases at J; junction bases unmatched: 6. CDR3 length: 15 residues. CDR3 residues: CASSPYTGQQETQYF. CDR3 DNA: TGTGCCAGCTCACCTTATACGGGACAGCAAGAGACCCAGTACTTC.